The 26 T cell receptor beta chains below come from one sample, sequenced in a study of Graves' ophthalmopathy and Graves' hyperthyroidism. The TCR beta CDR3 regions underwent amplification from RNA transcripts. First-round RT-PCR relied on HTBI primers, and a second-round multiplex PCR came next. TCRdb re-called the multiplex PCR reads with MiXCR, one entry per CDR3 protein. The sample carries 900,000 to 1,200,000 distinct CDR3 sequences, less than 45% recorded once. The specimen sequenced was peripheral blood or thyroid tissue (not recorded which). Receptors originate from an adult man with Graves' hyperthyroidism.

The V gene is TRBV5-6, the J gene TRBJ1-5, with TRBD1 matching 8 bases. Germline V gives CDR1 SGHDT, CDR2 YYEEEE. CDR3 length equals 14 residues. Trimming took 4 bases from V and 4 from J; bases not matched to a gene: 4. This CDR3 is CASSMRTGNQPQHF. The CDR3 nucleotides are TGTGCCAGCAGCATGCGGACAGGGAATCAGCCCCAGCATTTT.

This chain links TRBV4-3 with TRBJ1-4, with D perhaps TRBD1 (5 bases). V was cut by 0 bases and J by 1 base, with 12 bases left in between. Germline CDR1 and CDR2: LGHNA and YSLEER. CDR3 length: 17 residues. The CDR3 spells CASSQDKRDGTNEKLFF. Written as DNA, the CDR3 is TGCGCCAGCAGCCAAGATAAAAGGGACGGAACTAATGAAAAACTGTTTTTT.

At least ten counts were recorded for this clonotype. The chain uses TRBV7-9 and TRBJ2-7; 10 bases agree with TRBD1. CDR1 SEHNR and CDR2 FQNEAQ come from the germline V gene (reference sequence). The CDR3 sequence is 14 residues long. V gave up 5 bases and J gave up 5 bases; unmatched junction bases: 6. CDR3 DNA: TGTGCCAGCAGCCTGACAGGGGGCATTGACGAGCAGTACTTC. Its protein product is CASSLTGGIDEQYF.

This clonotype was observed many times. This chain links TRBV19 with TRBJ1-5; 10 nucleotides line up with TRBD1. The germline V gene encodes CDR1 LNHDA and CDR2 SQIVND (reference sequence). V was pared by 6 bases and J by 7 bases, with 12 bases of the junction left unmatched. This CDR3 is built from 16 residues. For the CDR3, the DNA is TGTGCCAGTAGAACAACCGGGACAGGGGCACCACAGCCCCAGCATTTT. It is translated as CASRTTGTGAPQPQHF.

V usage is TRBV6-6 and J usage is TRBJ1-2; 7 bases fit TRBD1. From germline, CDR1 is MNHNY and CDR2 SVGAGI (reference sequence). V lost 8 bases and J lost 12; bases outside the gene matches: 15. The length of the CDR3 is 13 residues. The chain's CDR3 is CASDLEGARGHTF. The DNA for the CDR3 is TGTGCCAGCGACCTAGAGGGGGCAAGGGGCCACACCTTC.

This clonotype was counted ten times or more. This sequence joins TRBV9 and TRBJ2-7, with TRBD2 as a possible D gene (5 bases). The ends were cut back, 3 bases at V and 7 bases at J, with 17 bases in the middle. Germline assignment: CDR1 SGDLS and CDR2 YYNGEE. This CDR3 spans 14 amino acids. The CDR3 DNA follows: TGTGCCAGCAGCGCAGCCATTACGGGGATTGAGCAGTACTTC. Protein product: CASSAAITGIEQYF.

As for this clonotype: It may be a read error: a sequence one base away is much more abundant. V and J are TRBV10-3 and TRBJ1-4; unclear D gene. The CDR3 extends over 13 amino acids. Per germline, CDR1 ENHRY and CDR2 SYGVKD. CDR3: CTTQRGINEKLFF. CDR3 bases: TGTACCACCCAGCGGGGAATTAATGAAAAACTGTTTTTT.

There are a few counts of this clonotype. The chain combines TRBV29-1 with TRBJ2-6, with D perhaps matching TRBD2 (5 bases). Trimming pared 4 bases from V and 4 bases from J, leaving 5 bases between. The germline gives CDR1 SQVTM, CDR2 ANQGSEA. The CDR3 is made up of 12 amino acids. The DNA for the CDR3 is TGCAGCGTTGCGGGAGGGGCCAACGTCCTGACTTTC. Translating gives CSVAGGANVLTF.

This clonotype was seen ten or more times. The gene calls are TRBV24-1 and TRBJ1-2; 9 bases align to TRBD1. This CDR3 has 15 amino acids. The V gene's germline CDR1 is KGHDR and CDR2 SFDVKD. J was trimmed by 8 bases and V by 3 bases; bases with no gene match: 9. CDR3 amino acids: CATSDPGTGPYGYTF. Here the CDR3 DNA reads TGTGCCACCAGTGATCCCGGGACAGGGCCATACGGCTACACCTTC.

There are a few counts of this clonotype. The J gene is TRBJ2-2, the V gene TRBV6-6; D not certain. Germline V gene sequence: CDR1 MNHNY, CDR2 SVGAGI (reference sequence). The length of the CDR3 is 14 residues. Trimming took off 5 bases at V and 4 bases at J, with 11 bases between the two ends. The CDR3 is CASSALPGTGELFF. In DNA, the CDR3 is TGTGCCAGCAGTGCTTTGCCGGGCACCGGGGAGCTGTTTTTT.

This clonotype was seen repeatedly, ten times or more. The rearrangement uses TRBV13 and TRBJ2-5; tentative D call: TRBD1 (5 bases). In germline, CDR1 is PRHDT, CDR2 FYEKMQ (reference sequence). Trimming removed 5 bases from V and 1 base from J, with 14 bases in between. The CDR3 covers 15 residues. The CDR3 DNA sequence: TGTGCCAGCAGCCAACAACAGGACCCCCAAGAGACCCAGTACTTC. It yields the protein CASSQQQDPQETQYF.

This clonotype was seen ten or more times. This chain links TRBV7-8 with TRBJ2-2; 9 bases are a match to TRBD1. Germline CDR1 SGHVS, CDR2 FQNEAQ. The CDR3 is 15 residues long. J was trimmed by 9 bases and V by 6 bases; bases with no gene match: 11. The CDR3 nucleotides are TGTGCCAGCAGGGGGACAGGGATGATTCTACGGGAGCTGTTTTTT. It encodes CASRGTGMILRELFF.

This clonotype was counted ten times or more. The genes are TRBV5-1 and TRBJ2-5, with 9 nucleotides matching TRBD2. Per the germline V gene, CDR1 is SGHRS and CDR2 is YFSETQ. Unmatched junction bases numbered 7, after V lost 2 bases and J lost 5 bases. The CDR3 is 15 residues long. The CDR3 here is CASSFNSGRGETQYF. The CDR3 DNA reads as TGCGCCAGCAGCTTTAATAGCGGGAGAGGGGAGACCCAGTACTTC.

The chain combines TRBV2 with TRBJ1-2; possible D gene TRBD1, 5 bases. V was clipped by 4 bases and J by 12 bases, with 18 bases between them. This CDR3 is 13 amino acids long. CDR1 is SNHLY, CDR2 FYNNEI, per germline. CDR3 nucleotides: TGTGCCAGCAGTGTTGGGGCAGACTCTGGAAACACCTTC. This sequence encodes CASSVGADSGNTF.

Concerning this clonotype itself: Possible read error: a much larger clone is one base away. The rearrangement joins TRBV7-2 to TRBJ2-2; tentative D call: TRBD2 (6 bases). This CDR3 is 14 amino acids long. Germline CDR1 SGHTA, CDR2 FQGNSA. CDR3 bases: TGTGCCAGCAATCGAAACCAGAACACCGGGGGGCTGTTTTTT. Protein product: CASNRNQNTGGLFF. The full variable domain, its missing parts supplied by reference TRBV7-2 and TRBJ2-2, is GAGVSQSPSNKVTEKGKDVELRCDPISGHTALYWYRQSLGQGLEFLIYFQGNSAPDKSGLPSDRFSAERTGGSVSTLTIQRTQQEDSAVYLCASNRNQNTGGLFFGEGSRLTVL.

This clonotype was found a few times. The chain has TRBV9 and TRBJ1-5; D is undetermined. The V gene lost 5 bases and the J gene lost 0 bases, with 6 bases spanning the gap. Germline loops: CDR1 SGDLS, CDR2 YYNGEE. This CDR3 spans 13 amino acids. CDR3 DNA sequence: TGTGCCAGCAGTAAGTATAGCAATCAGCCCCAGCATTTT. It encodes CASSKYSNQPQHF.

This clonotype showed up just once. V and J are TRBV15 and TRBJ2-5; TRBD1 matches 8 bases. This CDR3 comprises 15 residues. Germline trimming cut 6 bases from V and 4 bases from J; bases unmatched to any gene: 10. CDR1 and CDR2 (germline): LNHNV, YYDKDF (reference sequence). The CDR3 is CATREGQGTRETQYF. CDR3 coding DNA: TGTGCCACCAGGGAAGGACAGGGAACTCGAGAGACCCAGTACTTC.

CDR3 region: CASSYSNRDLKANVLTF. CDR3 nucleotide sequence: TGTGCCAGCAGTTACTCGAACAGGGATTTGAAGGCCAACGTCCTGACTTTC. This chain joins TRBV6-5 and TRBJ2-6, with D maybe TRBD1 (6 bases). The CDR3 has 17 amino acids. Trimming took 0 bases from V and 6 from J, leaving 15 bases between them. Germline-derived CDR1 and CDR2 are MNHEY and SVGAGI.

This clonotype was observed many times. Mismatch with germline at one junction end may stem from a read error. The rearrangement links TRBV6-6 to TRBJ1-6; no reliable D call. The length of the CDR3 is 12 residues. Germline V gene data show CDR1 as MNHNY and CDR2 as SVGAGI (reference sequence). The CDR3, as DNA: TGCGCCAGCAGCTACAGCAATTCACCCCTCCACTTT. This translates into CASSYSNSPLHF.

The chain joins TRBV4-3 to TRBJ2-7; D gene unclear. This CDR3 has 13 amino acids. Germline-derived CDR1 and CDR2 are LGHNA and YSLEER. V was trimmed by 4 bases and J by 3 bases, leaving 10 bases between them. The CDR3 DNA sequence: TGCGCCAGCAGCCGTGAGGCGGACTACGAGCAGTACTTC. Protein: CASSREADYEQYF.

This clonotype occurred many times. The rearrangement uses TRBV5-1 and TRBJ2-7, with 9 bases identical to TRBD1. Germline V gene data show CDR1 as SGHRS and CDR2 as YFSETQ. The CDR3 totals 16 residues. With 4 bases clipped from V and 3 bases from J, the junction kept 11 bases outside the gene matches. The CDR3 DNA sequence: TGCGCCAGCAGCATAGGGACAGGGTCGGGATACTACGAGCAGTACTTC. Its protein is CASSIGTGSGYYEQYF.

This clonotype was detected many times. This chain links TRBV7-2 with TRBJ2-5; 10 positions match TRBD1. After removal of 5 bases from V and 1 base from J, the junction contained 13 bases not matched to a gene. Germline V gives CDR1 SGHTA, CDR2 FQGNSA. The CDR3 has 18 residues. The CDR3 spells CASSQSPGQGLSQETQYF. Here the CDR3 DNA reads TGTGCCAGCAGCCAAAGCCCGGGACAGGGGTTGAGCCAAGAGACCCAGTACTTC.

This clonotype occurred many times. The chain is built from TRBV7-2 and TRBJ2-7; possibly TRBD2 for D (6 bases). CDR1 and CDR2 from the germline V gene are SGHTA and FQGNSA. V was clipped by 0 bases and J by 6 bases, with 9 bases between them. This CDR3 comprises 13 residues. The CDR3 DNA sequence: TGTGCCAGCAGCTTAGCTGGAGGGATCGAGCAGTACTTC. Protein product: CASSLAGGIEQYF.

This clonotype was seen repeatedly, ten times or more. The chain couples TRBV15 to TRBJ1-6, with D hard to call. Trimming removed 6 bases from V and 6 bases from J, with 15 bases in between. CDR3 length equals 15 residues. Germline V gene lookup returns CDR1 LNHNV and CDR2 YYDKDF (reference sequence). Here the CDR3 reads CATRDGPPGNSPLHF. CDR3 DNA: TGTGCCACCAGAGATGGACCTCCGGGTAATTCACCCCTCCACTTT.

A few counts support this clonotype. J is TRBJ2-7 and V is TRBV7-8; 8 bases map to TRBD1. CDR1 is SGHVS, CDR2 FQNEAQ, per germline. CDR3 length equals 15 residues. Germline trimming cut 5 bases from V and 5 bases from J; bases unmatched to any gene: 11. DNA of the CDR3: TGTGCCAGCAGCCGCCGACAGGGGATGGTGAACGAGCAGTACTTC. This translates into CASSRRQGMVNEQYF. Using reference TRBV7-8 and TRBJ2-7 for the parts outside the CDR3, the full variable domain is GAGVSQSPRYKVAKRGQDVALRCDPISGHVSLFWYQQALGQGPEFLTYFQNEAQLDKSGLPSDRFFAERPEGSVSTLKIQRTQQEDSAVYLCASSRRQGMVNEQYFGPGTRLTVT.

The gene calls are TRBV29-1 and TRBJ1-2; TRBD1 matches 9 bases. V dropped 6 bases and J dropped 6; count of bases not matched to a gene: 8. In germline, CDR1 is SQVTM, CDR2 ANQGSEA. CDR3 length: 13 residues. CDR3 nucleotide sequence: TGCAGCGTCCCGGGACAGGGTGAGGATGGCTACACCTTC. This codes for CSVPGQGEDGYTF.